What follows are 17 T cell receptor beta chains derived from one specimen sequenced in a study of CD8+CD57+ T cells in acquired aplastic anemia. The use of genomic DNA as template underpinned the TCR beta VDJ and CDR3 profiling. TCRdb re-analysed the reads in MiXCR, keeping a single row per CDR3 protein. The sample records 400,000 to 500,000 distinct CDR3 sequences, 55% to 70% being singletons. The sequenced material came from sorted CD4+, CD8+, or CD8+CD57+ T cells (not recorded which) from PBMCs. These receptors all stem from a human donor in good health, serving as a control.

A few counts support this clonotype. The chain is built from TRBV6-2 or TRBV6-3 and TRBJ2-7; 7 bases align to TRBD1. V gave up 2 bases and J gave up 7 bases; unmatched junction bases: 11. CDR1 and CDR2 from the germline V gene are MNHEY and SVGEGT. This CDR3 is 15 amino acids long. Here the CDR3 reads CASSYTRQGSSEQYF. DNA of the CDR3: TGTGCCAGCAGTTACACCCGACAGGGCTCCTCGGAGCAGTACTTC.

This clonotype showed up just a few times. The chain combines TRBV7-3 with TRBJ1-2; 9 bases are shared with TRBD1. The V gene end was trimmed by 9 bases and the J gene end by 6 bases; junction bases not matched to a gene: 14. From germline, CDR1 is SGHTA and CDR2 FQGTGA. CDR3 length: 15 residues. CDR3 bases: TGTGCCAGTAGTATGACCGGGACAGGGATTCATGGCTACACCTTC. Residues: CASSMTGTGIHGYTF.

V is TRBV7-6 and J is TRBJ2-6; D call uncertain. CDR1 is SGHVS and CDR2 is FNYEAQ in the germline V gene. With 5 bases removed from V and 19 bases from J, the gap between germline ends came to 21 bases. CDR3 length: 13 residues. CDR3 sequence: CASSISRANVPTF. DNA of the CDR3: TGTGCCAGCAGCATCTCTAGGGCCAACGTCCCTACTTTC.

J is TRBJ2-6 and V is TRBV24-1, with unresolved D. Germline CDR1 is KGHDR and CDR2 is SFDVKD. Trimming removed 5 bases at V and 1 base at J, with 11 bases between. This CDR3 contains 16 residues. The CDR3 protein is CATSGATGSGANVLTF. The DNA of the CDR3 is TGTGCCACCAGTGGCGCTACTGGTTCTGGGGCCAACGTCCTGACTTTC.

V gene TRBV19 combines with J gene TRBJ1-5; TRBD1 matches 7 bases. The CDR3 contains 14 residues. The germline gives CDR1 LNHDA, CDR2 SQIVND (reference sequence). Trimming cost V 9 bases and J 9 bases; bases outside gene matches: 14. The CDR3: CASSRGQALGPQHF. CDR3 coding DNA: TGTGCCAGCAGCCGCGGACAGGCGCTGGGGCCCCAGCATTTT.

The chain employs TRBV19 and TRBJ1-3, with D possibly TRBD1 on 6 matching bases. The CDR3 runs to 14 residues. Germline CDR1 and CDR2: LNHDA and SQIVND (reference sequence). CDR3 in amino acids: CTGSAAGAGNTIYF. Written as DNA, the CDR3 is TGTACCGGTAGTGCGGCAGGGGCTGGAAACACCATATATTTT.

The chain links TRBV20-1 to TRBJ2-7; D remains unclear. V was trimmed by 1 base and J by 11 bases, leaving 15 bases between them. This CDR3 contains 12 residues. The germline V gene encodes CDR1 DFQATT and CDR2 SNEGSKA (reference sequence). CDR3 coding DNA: TGCAGTGCTAGAGTGTCGACGCCGATTAAGTACTTC. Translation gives CSARVSTPIKYF.

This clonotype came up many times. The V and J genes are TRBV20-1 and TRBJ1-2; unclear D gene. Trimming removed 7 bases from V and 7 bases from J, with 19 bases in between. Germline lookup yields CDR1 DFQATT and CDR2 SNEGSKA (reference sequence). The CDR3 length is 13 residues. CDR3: CSVPRRVAAGYTF. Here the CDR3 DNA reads TGCAGTGTTCCTCGACGGGTGGCGGCTGGCTACACCTTC.

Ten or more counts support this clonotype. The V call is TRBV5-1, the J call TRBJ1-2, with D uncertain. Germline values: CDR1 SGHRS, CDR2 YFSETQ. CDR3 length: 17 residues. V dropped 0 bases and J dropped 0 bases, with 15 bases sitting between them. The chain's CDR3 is CASSLGSLQQTNYGYTF. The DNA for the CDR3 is TGCGCCAGCAGCTTGGGCAGTCTCCAACAAACTAACTATGGCTACACCTTC.

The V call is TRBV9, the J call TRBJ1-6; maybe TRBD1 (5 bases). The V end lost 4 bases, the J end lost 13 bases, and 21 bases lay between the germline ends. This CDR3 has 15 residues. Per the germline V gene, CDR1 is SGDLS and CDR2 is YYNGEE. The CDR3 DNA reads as TGTGCCAGCAGCTTAGATGGACAAGATAATCAGCCCCTCCACTTT. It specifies CASSLDGQDNQPLHF.

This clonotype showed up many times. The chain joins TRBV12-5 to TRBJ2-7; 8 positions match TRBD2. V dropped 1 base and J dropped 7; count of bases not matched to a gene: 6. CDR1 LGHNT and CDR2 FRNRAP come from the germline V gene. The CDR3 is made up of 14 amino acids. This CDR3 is CASGLADGRGEQYF. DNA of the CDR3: TGTGCTAGTGGTTTGGCCGACGGGAGGGGAGAGCAGTACTTC.

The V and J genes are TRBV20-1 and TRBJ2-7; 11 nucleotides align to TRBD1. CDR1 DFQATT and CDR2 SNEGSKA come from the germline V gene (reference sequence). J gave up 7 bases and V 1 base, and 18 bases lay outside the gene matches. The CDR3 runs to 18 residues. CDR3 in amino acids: CSARVGTGGFFSYNEQYF. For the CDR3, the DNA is TGCAGTGCTAGAGTGGGGACAGGGGGATTTTTTTCCTACAATGAGCAGTACTTC.

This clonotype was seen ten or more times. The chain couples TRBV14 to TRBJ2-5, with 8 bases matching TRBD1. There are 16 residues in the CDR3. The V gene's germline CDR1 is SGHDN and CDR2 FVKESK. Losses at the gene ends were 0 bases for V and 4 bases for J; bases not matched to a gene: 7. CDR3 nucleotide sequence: TGTGCCAGCAGCCAAGATCGGGCAGGGGGCCGAGAGACCCAGTACTTC. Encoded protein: CASSQDRAGGRETQYF.

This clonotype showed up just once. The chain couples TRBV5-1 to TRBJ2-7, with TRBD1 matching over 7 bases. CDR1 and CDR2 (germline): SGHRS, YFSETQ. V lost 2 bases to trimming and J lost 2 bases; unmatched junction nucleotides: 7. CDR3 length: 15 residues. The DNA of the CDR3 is TGCGCCAGCAGCTTAGGGGGCGCGACAACCTACGAGCAGTACTTC. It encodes CASSLGGATTYEQYF.

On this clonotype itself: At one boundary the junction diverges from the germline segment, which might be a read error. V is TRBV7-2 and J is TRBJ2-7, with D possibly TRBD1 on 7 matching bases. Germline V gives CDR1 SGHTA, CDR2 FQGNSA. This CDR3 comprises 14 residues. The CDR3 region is CASSLSRGAYEHFF. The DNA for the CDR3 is TGTGCCAGCAGCTTAAGCAGGGGGGCGTACGAGCACTTCTTC.

DNA for the CDR3: TGTGCCAGCAGCCAACTGGCCGAAAAGTTCTTC. Encoded protein: CASSQLAEKFF. This chain joins TRBV11-2 and TRBJ2-1; D unresolved. This CDR3 has 11 residues. V was clipped by 5 bases and J by 14 bases, with 13 bases between them. Per the germline V gene, CDR1 is SGHAT and CDR2 is FQNNGV.

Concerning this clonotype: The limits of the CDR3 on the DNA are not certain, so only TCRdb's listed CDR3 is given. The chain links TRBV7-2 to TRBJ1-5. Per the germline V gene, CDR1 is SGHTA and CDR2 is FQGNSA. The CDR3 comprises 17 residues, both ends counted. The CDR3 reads CASSWLETQYFGPPQHF.